A selection of T cell receptor beta chains follows, all from one sample in a study of blood T cell repertoires in COVID-19. The data were produced by immunoSEQ multiplex PCR, yet TCRdb's version contains in-frame clones alone and is incomplete. This table holds 70,000 or so clones, about 80% found once. The material sequenced was peripheral blood. These receptors were collected from a human donor in a cohort sampled during active COVID-19. CDR3s include the opening cysteine and the closing phenylalanine or tryptophan. Fields, in order: clone size, CDR3 length, J gene, V gene, D gene, CDR3 protein, CDR3 DNA. A D gene is named only where the DNA matches it firmly. Clone size is stated in some rows and not others, as once, few, many or a class when expanded.

.	15	TRBJ1-1	TRBV7-2	TRBD1	CASSLAGTGSPEAFF	TGTGCCAGCAGCTTAGCCGGGACAGGGTCCCCTGAAGCTTTCTTT
.	13	TRBJ1-2	TRBV3-1/TRBV3-2	TRBD1	CASSYGDRDGYTF	TGTGCCAGCAGCTACGGGGACAGGGATGGCTACACCTTC
.	16	TRBJ2-1	TRBV14	TRBD2	CASSPLAGGAYNEQFF	TGTGCCAGCAGCCCCCTGGCGGGAGGGGCATACAATGAGCAGTTCTTC
.	13	TRBJ1-5	TRBV10-2	.	CASSEAGDQPQHF	TGCGCCAGCAGTGAGGCGGGAGATCAGCCCCAGCATTTT
.	19	TRBJ2-3	TRBV4-3	TRBD2	CASSQEIAGGSGSTDTQYF	TGCGCCAGCAGCCAAGAAATAGCGGGAGGGTCTGGAAGCACAGATACGCAGTATTTT
few	15	TRBJ1-1	TRBV28	TRBD1	CASSLGGQGDTEAFF	TGTGCCAGCAGTTTAGGTGGACAGGGGGACACTGAAGCTTTCTTT
.	18	TRBJ2-1	TRBV29-1	TRBD2	CSVDSGGPTSGSLNEQFF	TGCAGCGTTGATTCAGGGGGTCCGACTAGCGGGAGTCTCAATGAGCAGTTCTTC
.	16	TRBJ2-7	TRBV3-1/TRBV3-2	TRBD2	CASSPRASGSRYEQYF	TGTGCCAGCAGCCCCAGGGCTAGCGGGAGTAGGTACGAGCAGTACTTC
many	14	TRBJ2-1	TRBV11-2	TRBD2	CASRNGGRSNEQFF	TGTGCCAGCAGGAACGGGGGGAGGTCCAATGAGCAGTTCTTC
few	14	TRBJ2-1	TRBV2	TRBD2	CASSASGGHNEQFF	TGTGCCAGCAGCGCTAGCGGGGGACACAATGAGCAGTTCTTC
.	18	TRBJ2-6	TRBV10-1	TRBD1	CASSEGTGASPGANVLTF	TGCGCCAGCAGTGAAGGGACAGGGGCTTCCCCTGGGGCCAACGTCCTGACTTTC
.	13	TRBJ1-2	TRBV28	TRBD1	CASRGTGRDGYTF	TGTGCCAGCAGGGGGACAGGGAGGGATGGCTACACCTTC
.	16	TRBJ1-5	TRBV28	TRBD1	CASSLYGDRGDQPQHF	TGTGCCAGCAGTTTATATGGGGACAGGGGGGATCAGCCCCAGCATTTT
once	16	TRBJ2-5	TRBV3-1/TRBV3-2	TRBD2	CASSSRLAGGMETQYF	TGTGCCAGCAGCTCCCGACTAGCGGGAGGGATGGAGACCCAGTACTTC
.	16	TRBJ2-1	TRBV19	TRBD2	CASSLLTSGKYNEQFF	TGTGCCAGTAGTCTTCTGACTAGCGGGAAGTACAATGAGCAGTTCTTC
.	14	TRBJ2-7	TRBV5-4	TRBD1	CASKPQQGAYEQYF	TGTGCCAGCAAGCCACAACAGGGGGCCTACGAGCAGTACTTC
once	14	TRBJ2-5	TRBV25-1	.	CASKRGIGESAQYF	TGTGCCAGCAAACGGGGGATAGGGGAATCGGCCCAGTACTTC
.	15	TRBJ2-2	TRBV3-1/TRBV3-2	.	CASSLSSSITGELFF	TGTGCCAGCAGCCTATCTAGCTCCATTACCGGGGAGCTGTTTTTT
.	11	TRBJ2-7	TRBV6-2/TRBV6-3	.	CASSSNYEQYF	TGTGCCAGCAGTTCTAACTACGAGCAGTACTTC
.	13	TRBJ2-3	TRBV19	.	CASSLSVGDPQYF	TGTGCCAGTAGCCTCTCGGTGGGAGACCCCCAGTATTTT
once	15	TRBJ1-6	TRBV5-4	TRBD1	CASSQTGTGNSPLHF	TGTGCCAGCAGCCAGACCGGGACAGGGAATTCACCCCTCCACTTT
.	13	TRBJ2-3	TRBV7-6	TRBD2	CASSPGGADTQYF	TGTGCCAGCAGCCCTGGGGGGGCAGATACGCAGTATTTT